Below, 27 T cell receptor beta chains from the same sample are listed, as sequenced in a study of early T cells in non-severe SARS-CoV-2 infection. One entry per CDR3 protein, called by TCRdb with MiXCR from the 5' RACE reads. The profile shows roughly 35,000 distinct CDR3 sequences, roughly 3.9% of them singletons. Source material: whole blood. These receptors were taken from an adult who was a healthcare worker with PCR-confirmed SARS-CoV-2 infection or an uninfected control (not recorded which).

The sample holds many counts of this clonotype. The gene calls are TRBV20-1 and TRBJ2-1; 8 bases are shared with TRBD1. V gave up 0 bases and J gave up 6 bases; unmatched junction bases: 7. The CDR3 consists of 15 residues. Germline values: CDR1 DFQATT, CDR2 SNEGSKA (reference sequence). Here the CDR3 reads CSARDMGQVLNEQFF. The CDR3, as DNA: TGCAGTGCTAGAGATATGGGACAGGTACTCAATGAGCAGTTCTTC.

This clonotype came up many times. The chain is built from TRBV12-5 and TRBJ2-1, with 11 nucleotides matching TRBD2. CDR1 and CDR2 (germline): LGHNT, FRNRAP. CDR3 length equals 20 residues. V gave up 0 bases and J gave up 0 bases; unmatched junction bases: 10. The CDR3 DNA sequence: TGTGCTAGTGGTTTGGTACAGGGACTAGCGGCCAGGAGCTCCTACAATGAGCAGTTCTTC. Its translation: CASGLVQGLAARSSYNEQFF.

This clonotype was found many times. The chain combines TRBV7-2 with TRBJ2-7; TRBD1 might be the D (6 bases). Germline V gene data show CDR1 as SGHTA and CDR2 as FQGNSA. Trimming stripped 4 bases from V and 4 bases from J, with 17 bases between. The CDR3 length is 15 residues. The CDR3 loop is CASSSGSGTLYEQYF. The CDR3 DNA sequence: TGTGCCAGCAGCTCCGGCTCCGGGACACTTTACGAGCAGTACTTC.

The table lists this clonotype with many counts. The chain joins TRBV19 to TRBJ2-1; 7 bases are a match to TRBD2. The CDR3 runs 14 residues. V trimming: 1 base; J trimming: 9 bases; junction bases outside the gene matches: 6. The germline gives CDR1 LNHDA, CDR2 SQIVND (reference sequence). CDR3 sequence: CASSIVGGSFEQFF. The DNA for the CDR3 is TGTGCCAGTAGTATAGTCGGCGGGAGTTTTGAGCAGTTCTTC.

V and J are TRBV29-1 and TRBJ2-7; the D is unclear. This CDR3 spans 12 amino acids. Trimming pared 3 bases from V and 2 bases from J, leaving 8 bases between. From germline, CDR1 is SQVTM and CDR2 ANQGSEA. In nucleotides, the CDR3 is TGCAGCGTTGAGACAAGCCCCTACGAGCAGTACTTC. This gives the protein CSVETSPYEQYF.

This clonotype was recorded at least ten times. The gene calls are TRBV2 and TRBJ2-1, with D tentatively TRBD2 (5 bases). The CDR3 runs 15 residues. The germline gives CDR1 SNHLY, CDR2 FYNNEI. Between the trimmed V and J ends, which lost 4 bases and 2 bases, there was a span of 12 bases. The CDR3 DNA reads as TGTGCCAGCAGTGTCAAGGGAGTTCCCTACAATGAGCAGTTCTTC. Translating it yields CASSVKGVPYNEQFF.

This clonotype showed up many times. The chain recombines TRBV6-4 with TRBJ2-5, with TRBD2 matching over 9 bases. With V trimmed by 3 bases and J by 2 bases, 4 bases remained unmatched. Germline CDR1 is MRHNA and CDR2 is SNTAGT. CDR3 length equals 15 residues. CDR3 amino acids: CASSEEAGGQETQYF. The CDR3 region has the DNA TGTGCCAGCAGTGAGGAGGCGGGAGGGCAAGAGACCCAGTACTTC.

This clonotype was recorded many times. The chain joins TRBV20-1 to TRBJ1-1; TRBD1 matches 7 bases. The CDR3 totals 13 residues. The germline CDR1 and CDR2 sequences are DFQATT and SNEGSKA (reference sequence). V was pared by 3 bases and J by 5 bases, with 6 bases of the junction left unmatched. DNA of the CDR3: TGCAGTGCTAGCAGGCAGGGGGGGACTGAAGCTTTCTTT. Amino acid sequence: CSASRQGGTEAFF.

This clonotype showed up many times. This rearrangement joins TRBV19 to TRBJ1-5; the D gene is possibly TRBD1 (5 bases). Germline CDR1 LNHDA, CDR2 SQIVND (reference sequence). The CDR3 runs to 14 residues. V gave up 9 bases and J gave up 0 bases, with 12 bases separating them. DNA for the CDR3: TGTGCCAGCCGCCACCAGGGTAGCAATCAGCCCCAGCATTTT. Its protein product is CASRHQGSNQPQHF. The full variable domain, with the rest looked up from reference TRBV19 and TRBJ1-5, is DGGITQSPKYLFRKEGQNVTLSCEQNLNHDAMYWYRQDPGQGLRLIYYSQIVNDFQKGDIAEGYSVSREKKESFPLTVTSAQKNPTAFYLCASRHQGSNQPQHFGDGTRLSIL.

The chain carries TRBV7-2 and TRBJ2-7; no reliable D call. Germline-derived CDR1 and CDR2 are SGHTA and FQGNSA. V was cut by 5 bases and J by 1 base, with 15 bases left in between. The CDR3 totals 15 residues. The CDR3 is CASSNRKGSSYEQYF. The CDR3 DNA sequence: TGTGCCAGCAGCAATCGCAAGGGATCATCCTACGAGCAGTACTTC. The whole variable domain, filled in from reference TRBV7-2 and TRBJ2-7, reads GAGVSQSPSNKVTEKGKDVELRCDPISGHTALYWYRQSLGQGLEFLIYFQGNSAPDKSGLPSDRFSAERTGGSVSTLTIQRTQQEDSAVYLCASSNRKGSSYEQYFGPGTRLTVT.

This clonotype was counted ten times or more. The rearrangement joins TRBV29-1 to TRBJ2-1, with TRBD2 matching 9 bases. This CDR3 region has 13 residues. CDR1 and CDR2 (germline): SQVTM, ANQGSEA. V trimming: 4 bases; J trimming: 2 bases; junction bases outside the gene matches: 0. CDR3 residues: CSVASGAYNEQFF. The DNA of the CDR3 is TGCAGCGTTGCTAGCGGGGCCTACAATGAGCAGTTCTTC.

This clonotype was counted ten times or more. The J gene is TRBJ2-1, the V gene TRBV25-1; D gene unclear. Deletions cut 1 base from V and 6 bases from J, with 13 bases between. CDR1 and CDR2 (germline): MGHDK, SYGVNS. The CDR3 extends over 15 amino acids. CDR3 sequence (DNA): TGTGCCAGCAGTGAATCTTGGACCGACCTCAATGAGCAGTTCTTC. Translated: CASSESWTDLNEQFF.

The table lists this clonotype with many counts. The chain uses TRBV7-9 and TRBJ2-3, with 8 bases that match TRBD2. In germline, CDR1 is SEHNR, CDR2 FQNEAQ (reference sequence). V lost 10 bases and J lost 1; bases outside the gene matches: 4. The length of the CDR3 is 13 residues. CDR3 protein: CAIRGGGTDTQYF. The CDR3 bases are TGTGCCATTCGGGGGGGCGGCACAGATACGCAGTATTTT.

This clonotype was detected ten times or more. The chain recombines TRBV7-2 with TRBJ1-4; D not certain. Trimming stripped 1 base from V and 8 bases from J, with 14 bases between. Germline CDR1 reads SGHTA; CDR2 reads FQGNSA. CDR3 length: 15 amino acids. The DNA for the CDR3 is TGTGCCAGCAGCTTAGGTTTCCCGGTCGGAGAAAAACTGTTTTTT. Translation: CASSLGFPVGEKLFF. The variable domain in full, completed from reference TRBV7-2 and TRBJ1-4, reads GAGVSQSPSNKVTEKGKDVELRCDPISGHTALYWYRQSLGQGLEFLIYFQGNSAPDKSGLPSDRFSAERTGGSVSTLTIQRTQQEDSAVYLCASSLGFPVGEKLFFGSGTQLSVL.

The chain recombines TRBV5-5 with TRBJ2-7; D is perhaps TRBD1 (5 bases). Trimming shortened V by 4 bases and J by 3 bases, and 17 bases separated the two germline ends. The CDR3 loop spans 15 amino acids. Germline CDR1 and CDR2: SGHKS and YYEKEE (reference sequence). The CDR3 region is CASSQARTLFYEQYF. CDR3 nucleotide sequence: TGTGCCAGCAGCCAAGCCCGGACACTCTTCTACGAGCAGTACTTC.

The sample holds a few counts of this clonotype. The V and J genes are TRBV24-1 and TRBJ1-2, with TRBD1 identical over 9 bases. The V gene's germline CDR1 is KGHDR and CDR2 SFDVKD. The trim removed 2 bases at V and 0 bases at J, leaving 6 bases unmatched. The CDR3 is 17 amino acids. CDR3 coding DNA: TGTGCCACCAGTGATTACCCGGGACAGGGATCTAACTATGGCTACACCTTC. Translating gives CATSDYPGQGSNYGYTF.

The gene calls are TRBV18 and TRBJ2-1; 9 nucleotides line up with TRBD1. Germline CDR1 KGHSH, CDR2 LQKENI. Germline trimming cut 2 bases from V and 9 bases from J; bases unmatched to any gene: 8. The CDR3 consists of 15 residues. The CDR3 nucleotides are TGTGCCAGCTCACCATTACCACAGGGGGCCTTTGAGCAGTTCTTC. Translating it yields CASSPLPQGAFEQFF.

Many counts were recorded for this clonotype. The chain recombines TRBV7-6 with TRBJ2-1; TRBD1 matches 7 bases. J was trimmed by 5 bases and V by 5 bases; bases with no gene match: 9. Germline V CDR1 and CDR2: SGHVS, FNYEAQ. CDR3 length equals 15 residues. The CDR3: CASSHPGQKHNEQFF. In DNA form, the CDR3 reads TGTGCCAGCAGCCATCCGGGACAGAAACACAATGAGCAGTTCTTC.

The rearrangement links TRBV29-1 to TRBJ2-5, with 7 positions matching TRBD1. CDR3 length: 13 residues. The ends lost 5 bases at V and 8 bases at J; junction bases unmatched: 11. The germline V gene has CDR1 SQVTM and CDR2 ANQGSEA. The CDR3 coding sequence is TGCAGCGTTTCCCAGACAGGGACAAAAACCCAGTACTTC. This translates into CSVSQTGTKTQYF.

This clonotype was detected ten times or more. The chain is built from TRBV20-1 and TRBJ2-1; a weak D match, TRBD2 (6 bases). Trimming took off 4 bases at V and 9 bases at J, with 13 bases between the two ends. Germline values: CDR1 DFQATT, CDR2 SNEGSKA (reference sequence). The CDR3 covers 12 residues. For the CDR3, the DNA is TGCAGTGCTACGTCCCGGGAGAGTGAGCAGTTCTTC. Its translation: CSATSRESEQFF.

In its sample, this clonotype was seen a few times. The chain carries TRBV12-3 or TRBV12-4 and TRBJ2-3; D remains ambiguous. The CDR3 contains 15 residues. Trimming stripped 3 bases from V and 2 bases from J, with 12 bases between. The CDR3 DNA follows: TGTGCCAGCAGTTTGGGTAGCAGCCACACAGATACGCAGTATTTT. It translates to CASSLGSSHTDTQYF.

This clonotype has ten or more counts. The chain joins TRBV5-1 to TRBJ1-3; D gene ambiguous. This CDR3 contains 14 residues. V was cut by 0 bases and J by 0 bases, with 4 bases left in between. From germline, CDR1 is SGHRS and CDR2 YFSETQ. DNA of the CDR3: TGCGCCAGCAGCTTGGAACACTCTGGAAACACCATATATTTT. This translates into CASSLEHSGNTIYF.

This clonotype showed up many times. The chain employs TRBV6-2 or TRBV6-3 and TRBJ2-7, with D tentatively TRBD2 (5 bases). Germline V gene data show CDR1 as MNHEY and CDR2 as SVGEGT. The CDR3 extends over 16 amino acids. V was clipped by 6 bases and J by 3 bases, with 21 bases between them. This CDR3 is CASSSPLFAGLYEQYV. CDR3 bases: TGTGCCAGCAGCTCCCCCCTTTTTGCGGGCCTCTACGAGCAGTACGTC.

The sample holds many counts of this clonotype. The rearrangement joins TRBV15 to TRBJ2-2, with 9 bases matching TRBD2. V gave up 0 bases and J gave up 3 bases; unmatched junction bases: 8. CDR1 is LNHNV, CDR2 YYDKDF, per germline (reference sequence). This CDR3 region has 18 residues. In nucleotides, the CDR3 is TGTGCCACCAGCAGAGATATGGCGGGAGGGGCTCACACCGGGGAGCTGTTTTTT. This sequence encodes CATSRDMAGGAHTGELFF.

This clonotype is judged medium-sized (0.01 to 0.1%). J is TRBJ1-1 and V is TRBV2; no clear D. The CDR3 is made up of 13 amino acids. Germline V CDR1 and CDR2: SNHLY, FYNNEI. The ends were cut back, 4 bases at V and 2 bases at J, with 8 bases in the middle. This CDR3 is CASSVSGNTEAFF. The CDR3 DNA reads TGTGCCAGCAGTGTTTCTGGAAACACTGAAGCTTTCTTT.

The sample holds many counts of this clonotype. The chain couples TRBV12-3 or TRBV12-4 to TRBJ2-2, with D unclear. The V gene lost 8 bases and the J gene lost 1 base, with 14 bases spanning the gap. The CDR3 is made up of 15 amino acids. The CDR3 nucleotides read TGTGCCAGCGGAAGTGGCGGATGGAACACCGGGGAGCTGTTTTTT. This codes for CASGSGGWNTGELFF.

This clonotype was counted ten times or more. The chain couples TRBV29-1 to TRBJ2-7; 7 nucleotides line up with TRBD2. V lost 6 bases and J lost 3; bases outside the gene matches: 8. Germline values: CDR1 SQVTM, CDR2 ANQGSEA. CDR3 length equals 13 residues. The CDR3 here is CSVGAGDNYEQYF. The CDR3 DNA sequence: TGCAGCGTGGGTGCGGGGGATAACTACGAGCAGTACTTC.